Listed here are 13 T cell receptor beta chains from one sample, sequenced in a study of T cell responses to AZD1222 COVID-19 vaccine. The assay was immunoSEQ multiplex PCR, and TCRdb's table has in-frame clones only and misses some. The repertoire includes around 180,000 clones, almost 95% of them detected once, and roughly 9.2% sits in the top ten. This specimen was peripheral blood, taken on day 0 of AZD1222 vaccination. These receptors were taken from an adult in good health.

The chain links TRBV28 to TRBJ1-4; D call uncertain. The CDR3 contains 15 residues. Trimming left V 6 bases short and J 3 bases short, with 14 bases between. Germline assignment: CDR1 MDHEN and CDR2 SYDVKM. CDR3 loop: CASSYLSGPNEKLFF. For the CDR3, the DNA is TGTGCCAGCAGCTACTTGTCGGGCCCTAATGAAAAACTGTTTTTT.

The chain combines TRBV28 with TRBJ1-1; D not resolved. V lost 8 bases, J lost 8 bases, and 12 bases lay in between. The length of the CDR3 is 11 residues. Germline V gives CDR1 MDHEN, CDR2 SYDVKM. CDR3 bases: TGTGCCAGCGCGCGCCGTCTGGAAGCTTTCTTT. Translated, it gives CASARRLEAFF. Combining the CDR3 with reference TRBV28 and TRBJ1-1 gives the whole variable domain DVKVTQSSRYLVKRTGEKVFLECVQDMDHENMFWYRQDPGLGLRLIYFSYDVKMKEKGDIPEGYSVSREKKERFSLILESASTNQTSMYLCASARRLEAFFGQGTRLTVV.

The rearrangement uses TRBV30 and TRBJ2-3; D is uncertain. V was shortened by 0 bases and J by 8 bases, with 18 bases between the two germline ends. The germline CDR1 and CDR2 sequences are GTSNPN and SVGIG (reference sequence). The CDR3 contains 15 residues. Here the CDR3 DNA reads TGTGCCTGGAGTGTACTGGGAAGAGGATCAGGTACGCAGTATTTT. The encoded protein is CAWSVLGRGSGTQYF.

V gene TRBV7-9 combines with J gene TRBJ2-5; TRBD2 is a possible D gene (5 bases). V shed 2 bases and J shed 5 bases, with 15 bases lying between them. Per germline, CDR1 SEHNR and CDR2 FQNEAQ (reference sequence). This CDR3 contains 15 residues. The CDR3 here is CASSLYGESRETQYF. CDR3 coding DNA: TGTGCCAGCAGCTTATACGGGGAGAGTAGGGAGACCCAGTACTTC.

The chain recombines TRBV4-2 with TRBJ2-1; no reliable D call. The CDR3 sequence is 16 residues long. V lost 0 bases to trimming and J lost 5 bases, with 14 bases between them. Germline loops: CDR1 LGHNA, CDR2 YNFKEQ. CDR3 nucleotide sequence: TGTGCCAGCAGCCAAGAACAAACGAGGTCAGACAATGAGCAGTTCTTC. This encodes CASSQEQTRSDNEQFF.

This chain joins TRBV9 and TRBJ2-1, with 9 bases matching TRBD2. Germline V lookup: CDR1 SGDLS, CDR2 YYNGEE. Trimming at V came to 0 bases and at J to 8 bases, leaving 9 bases not matched to a gene. This CDR3 spans 16 amino acids. As DNA, the CDR3 is TGTGCCAGCAGCGTAGGGGTAGCGGGAGCTCGGGATGAGCAGTTCTTC. Translated, it gives CASSVGVAGARDEQFF.

This chain's CDR3 is CASSLAGGGQFF. The CDR3 DNA is TGCGCCAGCAGCTTGGCGGGAGGGGGGCAGTTCTTC. The chain joins TRBV5-1 to TRBJ2-1; 8 bases match TRBD2. The CDR3 has 12 residues. Germline values: CDR1 SGHRS, CDR2 YFSETQ. Trimming took 0 bases from V and 12 from J; bases not matched to a gene: 2.

The chain carries TRBV27 and TRBJ2-7, with D possibly TRBD1 on 5 matching bases. The CDR3 is 12 amino acids. Trimming pared 8 bases from V and 2 bases from J, leaving 10 bases between. The germline CDR1 and CDR2 sequences are MNHEY and SMNVEV (reference sequence). DNA of the CDR3: TGTGCCAGCTCCCCAGGGCCCTACGAGCAGTACTTC. Amino acids: CASSPGPYEQYF.

The chain carries TRBV12-3 or TRBV12-4 and TRBJ2-7; D not resolved. The CDR3 extends over 13 amino acids. Trimming stripped 2 bases from V and 0 bases from J, with 5 bases between. Written as DNA, the CDR3 is TGTGCCAGCAGTTTACTACCCTCCTACGAGCAGTACTTC. Residues: CASSLLPSYEQYF.

The CDR3 sequence: CASSPGTTPAQPQHF. DNA of the CDR3: TGCGCCAGCAGCCCGGGCACGACCCCTGCACAGCCCCAGCATTTT. This sequence joins TRBV5-1 and TRBJ1-5; unclear D gene. The CDR3 is 15 amino acids. Germline V gene data show CDR1 as SGHRS and CDR2 as YFSETQ. V lost 4 bases and J 7 bases, leaving 18 bases between the germline ends.

CDR3 loop: CASSYSNGRNQPQHF. The CDR3 coding sequence is TGTGCCAGCAGTTACTCGAACGGTCGCAATCAGCCCCAGCATTTT. V gene TRBV6-5 combines with J gene TRBJ1-5; D is unresolved. There are 15 residues in the CDR3. The V end was cut by 0 bases, the J end by 2 bases, with 8 bases between. The germline CDR1 and CDR2 sequences are MNHEY and SVGAGI.

This clone is a singleton in its sample. The J gene is TRBJ1-2, the V gene TRBV4-1, with D perhaps TRBD1 (5 bases). The CDR3 covers 15 residues. Germline CDR1 and CDR2: MGHRA and YSYEKL. Trimming took off 0 bases at V and 2 bases at J, with 10 bases between the two ends. CDR3 protein: CASSQDQGTNYGYTF. The CDR3 coding sequence is TGCGCCAGCAGCCAAGATCAGGGCACGAACTATGGCTACACCTTC.

This sequence joins TRBV29-1 and TRBJ1-2; no firm D call. V shed 4 bases and J shed 5 bases, with 17 bases lying between them. This CDR3 is built from 14 residues. CDR1 and CDR2 from the germline V gene are SQVTM and ANQGSEA. The DNA of the CDR3 is TGCAGCGTTGTGGAGGAGGGCTTTGCATATGGCTACACCTTC. Protein product: CSVVEEGFAYGYTF.